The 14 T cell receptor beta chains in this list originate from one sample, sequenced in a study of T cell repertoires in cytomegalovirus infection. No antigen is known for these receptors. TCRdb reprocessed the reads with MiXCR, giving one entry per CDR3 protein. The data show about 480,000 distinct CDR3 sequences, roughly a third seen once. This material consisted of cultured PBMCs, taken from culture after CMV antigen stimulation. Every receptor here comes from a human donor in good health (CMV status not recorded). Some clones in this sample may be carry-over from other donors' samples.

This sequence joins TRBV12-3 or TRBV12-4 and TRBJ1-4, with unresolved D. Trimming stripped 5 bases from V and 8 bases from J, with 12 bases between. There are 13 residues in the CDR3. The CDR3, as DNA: TGTGCCAGCAGTGTTGGACCGCAAGAAAAACTGTTTTTT. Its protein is CASSVGPQEKLFF.

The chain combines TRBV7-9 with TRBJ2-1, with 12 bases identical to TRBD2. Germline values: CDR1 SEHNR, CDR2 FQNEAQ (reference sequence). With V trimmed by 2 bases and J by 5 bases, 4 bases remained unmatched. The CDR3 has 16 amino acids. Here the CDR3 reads CASSLPLAGGNNEQFF. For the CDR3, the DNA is TGTGCCAGCAGCTTACCCCTAGCGGGAGGGAACAATGAGCAGTTCTTC.

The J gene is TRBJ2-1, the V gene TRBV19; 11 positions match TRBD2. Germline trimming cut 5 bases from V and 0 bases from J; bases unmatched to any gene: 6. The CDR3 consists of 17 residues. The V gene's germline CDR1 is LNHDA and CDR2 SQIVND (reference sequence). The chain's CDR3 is CASSVRLAGSSYNEQFF. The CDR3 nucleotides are TGTGCCAGTAGTGTACGACTAGCGGGGAGCTCCTACAATGAGCAGTTCTTC.

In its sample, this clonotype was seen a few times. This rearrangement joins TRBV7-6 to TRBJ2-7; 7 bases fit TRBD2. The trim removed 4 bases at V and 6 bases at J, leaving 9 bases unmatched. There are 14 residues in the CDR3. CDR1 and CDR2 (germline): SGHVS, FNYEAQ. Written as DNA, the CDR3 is TGTGCCAGCAGCTGGGAGGGGCTGGCGACCGAGCAGTACTTC. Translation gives CASSWEGLATEQYF.

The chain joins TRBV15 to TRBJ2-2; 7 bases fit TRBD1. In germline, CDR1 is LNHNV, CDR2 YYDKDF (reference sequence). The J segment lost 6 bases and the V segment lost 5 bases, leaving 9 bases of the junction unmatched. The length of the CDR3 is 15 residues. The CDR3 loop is CATSSFDRAAGELFF. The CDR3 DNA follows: TGTGCCACCAGCTCATTCGACAGGGCCGCCGGGGAGCTGTTTTTT.

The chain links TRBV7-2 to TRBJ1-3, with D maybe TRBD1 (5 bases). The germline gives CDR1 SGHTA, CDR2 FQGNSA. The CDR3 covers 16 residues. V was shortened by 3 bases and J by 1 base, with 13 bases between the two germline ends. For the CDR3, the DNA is TGTGCCAGCAGCTTCGGTGGGGGAAGATCTGGAAACACCATATATTTT. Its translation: CASSFGGGRSGNTIYF.

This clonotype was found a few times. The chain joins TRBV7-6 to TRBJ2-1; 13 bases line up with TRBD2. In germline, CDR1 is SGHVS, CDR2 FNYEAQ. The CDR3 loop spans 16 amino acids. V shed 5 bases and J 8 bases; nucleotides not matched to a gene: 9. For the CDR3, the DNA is TGTGCCAGCAGCCGGACTAGCGGGAGCCTTCACGATGAGCAGTTCTTC. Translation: CASSRTSGSLHDEQFF.

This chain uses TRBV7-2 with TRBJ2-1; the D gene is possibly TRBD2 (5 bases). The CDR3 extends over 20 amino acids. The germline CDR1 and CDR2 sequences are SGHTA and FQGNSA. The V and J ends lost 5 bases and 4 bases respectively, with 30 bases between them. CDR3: CASSTPIRASSHQSYNEQFF. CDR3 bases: TGTGCCAGCAGCACCCCGATACGGGCTAGCAGCCATCAAAGTTACAATGAGCAGTTCTTC.

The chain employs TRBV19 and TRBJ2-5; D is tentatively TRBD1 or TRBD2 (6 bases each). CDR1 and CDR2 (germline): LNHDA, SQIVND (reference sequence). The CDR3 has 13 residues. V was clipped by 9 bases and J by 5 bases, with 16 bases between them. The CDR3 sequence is CASSPGGPETQYF. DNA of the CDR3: TGTGCCAGCTCACCCGGGGGCCCTGAGACCCAGTACTTC.

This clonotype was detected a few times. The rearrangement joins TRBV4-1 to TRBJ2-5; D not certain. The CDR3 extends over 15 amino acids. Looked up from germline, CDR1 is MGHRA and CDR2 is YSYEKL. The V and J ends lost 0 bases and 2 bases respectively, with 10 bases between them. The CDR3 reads CASSQDWTGQETQYF. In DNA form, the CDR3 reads TGCGCCAGCAGCCAAGATTGGACGGGTCAAGAGACCCAGTACTTC.

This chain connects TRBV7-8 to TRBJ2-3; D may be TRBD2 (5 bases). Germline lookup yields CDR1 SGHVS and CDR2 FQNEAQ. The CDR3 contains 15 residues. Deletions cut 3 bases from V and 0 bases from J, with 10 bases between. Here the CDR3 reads CASSLYQRSTDTQYF. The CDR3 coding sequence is TGTGCCAGCAGCTTGTATCAGCGGAGCACAGATACGCAGTATTTT. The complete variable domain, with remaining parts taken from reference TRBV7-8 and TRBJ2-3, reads GAGVSQSPRYKVAKRGQDVALRCDPISGHVSLFWYQQALGQGPEFLTYFQNEAQLDKSGLPSDRFFAERPEGSVSTLKIQRTQQEDSAVYLCASSLYQRSTDTQYFGPGTRLTVL.

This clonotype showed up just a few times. The CDR3 DNA sequence: TGTGCCAGCAGCCCTCCATTGAGGGACAGCAACACCGGGGAGCTGTTTTTT. Translating gives CASSPPLRDSNTGELFF. The chain is built from TRBV7-8 and TRBJ2-2, with 7 bases identical to TRBD1. CDR3 length: 17 amino acids. V shed 5 bases and J 2 bases; nucleotides not matched to a gene: 11. From germline, CDR1 is SGHVS and CDR2 FQNEAQ.

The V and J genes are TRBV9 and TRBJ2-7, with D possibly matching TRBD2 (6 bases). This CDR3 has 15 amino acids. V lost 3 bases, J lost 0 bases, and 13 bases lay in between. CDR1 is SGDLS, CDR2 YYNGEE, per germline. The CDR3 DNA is TGTGCCAGCAGCGGACTAGGAGATTACTCCTACGAGCAGTACTTC. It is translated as CASSGLGDYSYEQYF.

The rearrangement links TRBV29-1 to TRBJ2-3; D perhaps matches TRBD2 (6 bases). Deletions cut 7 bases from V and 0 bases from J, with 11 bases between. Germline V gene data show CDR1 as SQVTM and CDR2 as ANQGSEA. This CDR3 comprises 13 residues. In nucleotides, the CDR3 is TGCAGCGGGGAGGTGGGAAGCACAGATACGCAGTATTTT. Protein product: CSGEVGSTDTQYF.